A single sample gave rise to the 24 T cell receptor beta chains below, sequenced in a study of vaccination and CD4 T cells after COVID-19. Cultured CD4+ T cell DNA was sequenced using the Oncomine TCR Beta short-read assay. TCRdb called the PCR reads again in MiXCR, with one record for every CDR3 protein. This sample has some 20,000 distinct CDR3 sequences, with roughly 46% found just once. These TCRs' antigens remain unknown. Treatment defined: roughly 10-day PBMC culture with coronavirus spike peptide pools or control peptides (ViraFEST assay). The source material was CD4+ T cells from blood, cultured in vitro, sampled before SARS-CoV-2 vaccination. Receptors were obtained from a human donor who had recovered from COVID-19.

The gene calls are TRBV7-2 and TRBJ1-1; D is possibly TRBD1 (5 bases). This CDR3 comprises 15 residues. V was shortened by 2 bases and J by 3 bases, with 13 bases between the two germline ends. CDR1 SGHTA and CDR2 FQGNSA come from the germline V gene. The CDR3 protein is CASSLRVGGDTEAFF. CDR3 nucleotide sequence: TGTGCCAGCAGCTTAAGGGTCGGGGGGGACACTGAAGCTTTCTTT.

This clonotype was seen a few times. The V call is TRBV6-2 or TRBV6-3, the J call TRBJ2-5; tentative D call: TRBD2 (6 bases). V gave up 11 bases and J gave up 5 bases, with 18 bases separating them. This CDR3 comprises 13 residues. Germline V gene data show CDR1 as MNHEY and CDR2 as SVGEGT. The CDR3 here is CASSRGLGETQYF. For the CDR3, the DNA is TGTGCCTCCTCTCGGGGGTTAGGGGAGACCCAGTACTTC.

Only a few counts were recorded for this clonotype. The chain employs TRBV27 and TRBJ2-3; possible D gene TRBD2, 5 bases. Between the trimmed V and J ends, which lost 3 bases and 5 bases, there was a span of 15 bases. The CDR3 is 15 amino acids. The germline V gene has CDR1 MNHEY and CDR2 SMNVEV (reference sequence). The CDR3 protein is CASSFSGPRGDTQYF. The CDR3 region has the DNA TGTGCCAGCAGTTTTTCCGGGCCTCGGGGAGATACGCAGTATTTT.

This clonotype was detected only a few times. This chain links TRBV7-3 with TRBJ1-2, with D possibly being TRBD1 (6 bases). The V end was cut by 5 bases, the J end by 2 bases, with 9 bases between. The CDR3 is 13 residues long. Germline-derived CDR1 and CDR2 are SGHTA and FQGTGA. The CDR3 region is CASSPDRNYGYTF. The CDR3 nucleotides are TGTGCCAGCAGCCCCGACAGGAACTATGGCTACACCTTC.

This clonotype occurred a few times. The chain employs TRBV7-2 and TRBJ2-3; D gene unclear. Per germline, CDR1 SGHTA and CDR2 FQGNSA. Trimming cost V 5 bases and J 6 bases, with 9 bases left between them. The CDR3 is made up of 12 amino acids. The CDR3 protein is CASSLGRDTQYF. The CDR3 nucleotides are TGTGCCAGCAGCCTAGGACGGGATACGCAGTATTTT.

The DNA of the CDR3 is TGCGCCAGCAGCGCCGAAGGCAGCGGGAGGTACAATGAGCAGTTCTTC. This gives the protein CASSAEGSGRYNEQFF. The chain carries TRBV5-1 and TRBJ2-1, with 9 bases fitting TRBD2. This CDR3 region has 16 residues. Trimming took 4 bases from V and 4 from J; bases not matched to a gene: 9. CDR1 and CDR2 from the germline V gene are SGHRS and YFSETQ.

The chain carries TRBV7-9 and TRBJ1-1, with D possibly being TRBD1 (6 bases). The CDR3 has 14 residues. The ends were cut back, 1 base at V and 1 base at J, with 7 bases in the middle. Germline V gene sequence: CDR1 SEHNR, CDR2 FQNEAQ (reference sequence). The CDR3 sequence: CASSLVGANTEAFF. The CDR3 bases are TGTGCCAGCAGCTTAGTGGGGGCGAACACTGAAGCTTTCTTT.

The CDR3 loop reads CASSYDLGRPNTEAFF. The CDR3, as DNA: TGTGCCAGCAGTTACGACCTGGGACGGCCGAACACTGAAGCTTTCTTT. The chain has TRBV6-2 or TRBV6-3 and TRBJ1-1, with D tentatively TRBD1 (5 bases). V lost 2 bases and J 1 base, leaving 14 bases between the germline ends. This CDR3 is 16 amino acids long. Germline CDR1 and CDR2: MNHEY and SVGEGT.

The gene calls are TRBV11-3 and TRBJ2-3, with 8 positions matching TRBD1. The CDR3 has 15 amino acids. The germline gives CDR1 SGHNT, CDR2 YENEEA. V lost 4 bases to trimming and J lost 2 bases; unmatched junction nucleotides: 5. CDR3 region: CASSSRTGITDTQYF. CDR3 nucleotides: TGTGCCAGCAGCTCCCGGACAGGGATCACAGATACGCAGTATTTT.

V is TRBV6-1 and J is TRBJ2-1, with 9 positions matching TRBD2. Losses at the gene ends were 6 bases for V and 9 bases for J; bases not matched to a gene: 6. The CDR3 length is 13 residues. The germline V gene encodes CDR1 MNHNS and CDR2 SASEGT. CDR3 region: CASRYSGSSEQFF. CDR3 DNA: TGTGCCAGCAGGTATAGCGGGAGTAGTGAGCAGTTCTTC.

This clonotype was picked up a small number of times. This chain connects TRBV5-5 to TRBJ2-1; D perhaps matches TRBD2 (6 bases). V lost 3 bases to trimming and J lost 5 bases, with 15 bases between them. The CDR3 covers 15 residues. The V gene's germline CDR1 is SGHKS and CDR2 YYEKEE (reference sequence). CDR3 bases: TGTGCCAGCAGCTGGCGTGGGGCGGGGAACAATGAGCAGTTCTTC. This gives the protein CASSWRGAGNNEQFF.

This clonotype showed up just a few times. The chain recombines TRBV28 with TRBJ1-1; D gene uncertain. V lost 5 bases and J lost 4, with 8 bases in between. The CDR3 contains 12 residues. Germline lookup yields CDR1 MDHEN and CDR2 SYDVKM. CDR3 sequence (DNA): TGTGCCAGCAGTCCCCTAGGCACTGAAGCTTTCTTT. This sequence encodes CASSPLGTEAFF.

The genes are TRBV19 and TRBJ2-1; D call uncertain. V shed 3 bases and J shed 5 bases, with 11 bases lying between them. The CDR3 loop spans 14 amino acids. Germline V gene sequence: CDR1 LNHDA, CDR2 SQIVND (reference sequence). The CDR3 loop reads CASSINWGNNEQFF. The CDR3 DNA reads TGTGCCAGTAGTATTAATTGGGGTAACAATGAGCAGTTCTTC.

J is TRBJ2-1 and V is TRBV27, with D hard to call. V was shortened by 5 bases and J by 3 bases, with 8 bases between the two germline ends. CDR1 and CDR2 from the germline V gene are MNHEY and SMNVEV (reference sequence). This CDR3 has 13 residues. The CDR3 nucleotides are TGTGCCAGCAGTCCTATACGCTACAATGAGCAGTTCTTC. Amino acids: CASSPIRYNEQFF.

Written as DNA, the CDR3 is TGTGCCAGCAGTTTACTCCCCGGACAACTCTCACAGGGGAGAAACACCATATATTTT. Residues: CASSLLPGQLSQGRNTIYF. This sequence joins TRBV6-5 and TRBJ1-3; 7 bases are a match to TRBD1. The CDR3 has 19 residues. The germline gives CDR1 MNHEY, CDR2 SVGAGI. V dropped 4 bases and J dropped 5; count of bases not matched to a gene: 20.

This chain connects TRBV15 to TRBJ2-5; 7 bases agree with TRBD1. V lost 2 bases to trimming and J lost 5 bases; unmatched junction nucleotides: 8. Germline V gene data show CDR1 as LNHNV and CDR2 as YYDKDF (reference sequence). The CDR3 consists of 15 residues. The CDR3 nucleotides read TGTGCCACCAGCAGAAAACAGGGGACATTGGAGACCCAGTACTTC. It encodes CATSRKQGTLETQYF.

A few counts support this clonotype. This chain links TRBV7-9 with TRBJ2-6; no clear D. The length of the CDR3 is 15 residues. Trimming shortened V by 4 bases and J by 0 bases, and 7 bases separated the two germline ends. Germline assignment: CDR1 SEHNR and CDR2 FQNEAQ (reference sequence). CDR3 region: CASSYWPSGANVLTF. The DNA for the CDR3 is TGTGCCAGCAGCTATTGGCCCTCTGGGGCCAACGTCCTGACTTTC.

V is TRBV28 and J is TRBJ1-1; TRBD1 agrees at 8 bases. The CDR3 runs to 17 residues. Unmatched junction bases numbered 14, after V lost 3 bases and J lost 5 bases. Per the germline V gene, CDR1 is MDHEN and CDR2 is SYDVKM. The CDR3 sequence is CASSFVPSSRGRTEAFF. The CDR3 DNA reads as TGTGCCAGCAGTTTCGTCCCCAGCTCCAGGGGGCGAACTGAAGCTTTCTTT.

V gene TRBV7-9 combines with J gene TRBJ2-7; a possible D gene is TRBD1 (5 bases). V lost 2 bases and J 5 bases, leaving 10 bases between the germline ends. The CDR3 runs 13 residues. CDR1 and CDR2 (germline): SEHNR, FQNEAQ (reference sequence). CDR3 DNA sequence: TGTGCCAGCAGCTTAAGGGGCCCGGACGAGCAGTACTTC. It encodes CASSLRGPDEQYF.

The rearrangement uses TRBV18 and TRBJ1-2, with D tentatively TRBD1 (6 bases). V lost 1 base and J 4 bases, leaving 19 bases between the germline ends. This CDR3 has 17 residues. Germline lookup yields CDR1 KGHSH and CDR2 LQKENI. In DNA, the CDR3 is TGTGCCAGCTCACCACGGGGGCCGATGGGCGATTCCTATGGCTACACCTTC. This sequence encodes CASSPRGPMGDSYGYTF.

The chain combines TRBV6-4 with TRBJ1-2; 7 bases are a match to TRBD1. Unmatched junction bases numbered 9, after V lost 4 bases and J lost 7 bases. There are 14 residues in the CDR3. Looked up from germline, CDR1 is MRHNA and CDR2 is SNTAGT. The CDR3 nucleotides read TGTGCCAGCAGTGCCCTGACAGGGCTAGGTGGCTACACCTTC. Translating it yields CASSALTGLGGYTF.

This rearrangement joins TRBV6-5 to TRBJ2-1; no firm D call. From germline, CDR1 is MNHEY and CDR2 SVGAGI. V lost 0 bases, J lost 8 bases, and 14 bases lay in between. This CDR3 contains 15 residues. Here the CDR3 DNA reads TGTGCCAGCAGTTACTCGAGATCTTCCGGGCATGAGCAGTTCTTC. It encodes CASSYSRSSGHEQFF.

The chain has TRBV2 and TRBJ1-5; D remains ambiguous. V lost 5 bases and J lost 3, with 8 bases in between. CDR1 is SNHLY, CDR2 FYNNEI, per germline. The CDR3 length is 13 residues. The CDR3 protein is CASSRQLNQPQHF. For the CDR3, the DNA is TGTGCCAGCAGTCGTCAGCTCAATCAGCCCCAGCATTTT.

This clonotype was picked up a small number of times. The chain couples TRBV7-9 to TRBJ2-1, with TRBD2 matching 10 bases. V was clipped by 1 base and J by 5 bases; unmatched bases: 8. The CDR3 spans 17 residues. CDR1 is SEHNR and CDR2 is FQNEAQ in the germline V gene (reference sequence). The CDR3 spells CASSLDRSSGGNNEQFF. CDR3 DNA: TGTGCCAGCAGCTTAGATCGGTCTAGCGGGGGAAACAATGAGCAGTTCTTC.